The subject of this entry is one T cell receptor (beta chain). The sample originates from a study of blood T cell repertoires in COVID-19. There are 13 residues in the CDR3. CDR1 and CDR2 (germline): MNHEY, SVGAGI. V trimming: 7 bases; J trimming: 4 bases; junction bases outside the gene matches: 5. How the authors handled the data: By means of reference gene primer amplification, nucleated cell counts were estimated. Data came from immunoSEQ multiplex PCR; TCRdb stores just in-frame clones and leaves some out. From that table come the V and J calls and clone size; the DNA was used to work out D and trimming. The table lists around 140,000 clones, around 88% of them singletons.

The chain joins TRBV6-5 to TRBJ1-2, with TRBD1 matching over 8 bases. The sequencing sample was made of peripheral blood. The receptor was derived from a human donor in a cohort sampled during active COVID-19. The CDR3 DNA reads TGTGCCAGCACTTCCGGGACAGGCTATGGCTACACCTTC. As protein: CASTSGTGYGYTF.